This TCR beta chain is drawn from a study of blood T cell repertoires in COVID-19. The wider study: Samples taken during acute and convalescent COVID-19 were collected in the United States, Italy and Spain.

The CDR3 length is 11 residues. Trimming removed 3 bases at V and 10 bases at J, with 9 bases between. From germline, CDR1 is MGHDK and CDR2 SYGVNS. As processed by the authors: Reference gene primers were amplified, and this amplification served to estimate nucleated cell counts. Measured with immunoSEQ multiplex PCR; TCRdb has only the in-frame clones, and not every one. V, J and clone size were drawn from that table, and D and trimming were deduced from the DNA. The table shows 50,000 or so clones, with 80% to 90% occurring only once. This clonotype was obtained from a man of 80 years or more with acute or convalescent COVID-19. Sequencing was carried out using peripheral blood. The genes are TRBV25-1 and TRBJ1-1; a weak D match, TRBD1 (5 bases). As DNA, the CDR3 is TGTGCCAGCAGTGATTTAAGGGGAGCTTTCTTT. Its translation: CASSDLRGAFF. Combining the CDR3 with reference TRBV25-1 and TRBJ1-1 gives the whole variable domain EADIYQTPRYLVIGTGKKITLECSQTMGHDKMYWYQQDPGMELHLIHYSYGVNSTEKGDLSSESTVSRIRTEHFPLTLESARPSHTSQYLCASSDLRGAFFGQGTRLTVV.